This passage covers 11 T cell receptor beta chains from one sample sequenced in a study of T cell responses to AZD1222 COVID-19 vaccine. Here immunoSEQ multiplex PCR was the method, and the copy in TCRdb shows in-frame clones only, minus some. This sample has some 71,000 clones; roughly nine tenths occur once, and the top ten carry about 28%. Material: peripheral blood, obtained 28 days after the second AZD1222 dose. Receptors originate from an adult who received the AZD1222 COVID-19 vaccine.

The J gene is TRBJ2-4, the V gene TRBV5-6, with D possibly TRBD1 on 6 matching bases. CDR1 is SGHDT, CDR2 YYEEEE, per germline. V shed 4 bases and J shed 6 bases, with 14 bases lying between them. The CDR3 is made up of 14 amino acids. The CDR3: CASSPSDSTNIQYF. CDR3 nucleotides: TGTGCCAGCAGCCCGTCGGACAGTACAAACATTCAGTACTTC.

This chain uses TRBV14 with TRBJ2-5; TRBD1 might be the D (6 bases). Trimming removed 3 bases from V and 2 bases from J, with 19 bases in between. This CDR3 has 17 residues. CDR1 is SGHDN and CDR2 is FVKESK in the germline V gene. CDR3 protein: CASSQDPDRAVQETQYF. In DNA form, the CDR3 reads TGTGCCAGCAGCCAGGACCCGGACAGAGCAGTTCAAGAGACCCAGTACTTC.

This chain joins TRBV28 and TRBJ1-2; D is undetermined. The germline V and J ends were trimmed by 2 bases and 5 bases, with 12 bases remaining between them. The CDR3 is 14 amino acids. Looked up from germline, CDR1 is MDHEN and CDR2 is SYDVKM. This CDR3 is CASSLPTQVYGYTF. CDR3 sequence (DNA): TGTGCCAGCAGTTTACCGACTCAGGTATATGGCTACACCTTC.

In DNA, the CDR3 is TGTGCCAGCAGCTTGGGTCCCTTCTCTGGCTACACCTTC. Amino acids: CASSLGPFSGYTF. J is TRBJ1-2 and V is TRBV11-3; D remains unclear. Germline assignment: CDR1 SGHNT and CDR2 YENEEA. The CDR3 sequence is 13 residues long. Trimming removed 3 bases at V and 7 bases at J, with 12 bases between.

The chain joins TRBV5-1 to TRBJ2-7; TRBD1 is a possible D gene (6 bases). The germline V gene has CDR1 SGHRS and CDR2 YFSETQ. V was pared by 6 bases and J by 1 base, with 11 bases between. The CDR3 consists of 13 residues. The CDR3 here is CASKGDGSYEQYF. The CDR3 DNA reads as TGCGCCAGCAAGGGGGACGGGTCCTACGAGCAGTACTTC.

This clone occurred a few times. The rearrangement uses TRBV6-5 and TRBJ2-7; 7 positions match TRBD2. CDR1 is MNHEY, CDR2 SVGAGI, per germline. Germline trimming cut 0 bases from V and 3 bases from J; bases unmatched to any gene: 2. The CDR3 contains 14 residues. The CDR3 sequence: CASSYSGGNYEQYF. The CDR3 DNA reads as TGTGCCAGCAGTTACTCGGGGGGGAACTACGAGCAGTACTTC.

The chain links TRBV5-1 to TRBJ1-4; D not certain. The CDR3 covers 15 residues. The ends were cut back, 1 base at V and 5 bases at J, with 12 bases in the middle. CDR1 is SGHRS and CDR2 is YFSETQ in the germline V gene. The CDR3 nucleotides are TGCGCCAGCAGCTTGAGCGGTCATCACAATGAAAAACTGTTTTTT. This codes for CASSLSGHHNEKLFF.

V gene TRBV5-4 combines with J gene TRBJ2-5, with TRBD2 identical over 8 bases. The germline V gene has CDR1 SGHNT and CDR2 YYREEE (reference sequence). This CDR3 is built from 16 residues. J was trimmed by 1 base and V by 0 bases; bases with no gene match: 5. The CDR3 region is CASSLAGGEAQETQYF. The DNA of the CDR3 is TGTGCCAGCAGCTTGGCCGGGGGGGAAGCCCAAGAGACCCAGTACTTC.

This clone has a single count. The chain has TRBV5-1 and TRBJ2-1; 12 nucleotides match TRBD2. Losses at the gene ends were 3 bases for V and 7 bases for J; bases not matched to a gene: 2. CDR1 SGHRS and CDR2 YFSETQ come from the germline V gene. The CDR3 is 14 amino acids. The CDR3 sequence is CASSWGTSGNEQFF. In nucleotides, the CDR3 is TGCGCCAGCAGCTGGGGGACTAGCGGGAATGAGCAGTTCTTC.

The CDR3 nucleotides read TGTGCCAGCAGCCCAGCTAGCCAAGAGACCCAGTACTTC. Its translation is CASSPASQETQYF. This chain links TRBV7-3 with TRBJ2-5; D not certain. CDR3 size: 13 residues. The germline V gene encodes CDR1 SGHTA and CDR2 FQGTGA. The V gene lost 5 bases and the J gene lost 1 base, with 8 bases spanning the gap. Full variable domain (missing parts from reference TRBV7-3 and TRBJ2-5): GAGVSQTPSNKVTEKGKYVELRCDPISGHTALYWYRQSLGQGPEFLIYFQGTGAADDSGLPNDRFFAVRPEGSVSTLKIQRTERGDSAVYLCASSPASQETQYFGPGTRLLVL.

J is TRBJ2-7 and V is TRBV7-9; 10 bases fit TRBD1. The CDR3 is 14 residues long. The germline CDR1 and CDR2 sequences are SEHNR and FQNEAQ (reference sequence). J was trimmed by 4 bases and V by 5 bases; bases with no gene match: 5. The CDR3 loop reads CASSPTGGKYEQYF. The DNA of the CDR3 is TGTGCCAGCAGCCCGACAGGGGGCAAGTACGAGCAGTACTTC.